This record covers a single T cell receptor beta chain. No antigen is known for it. The CDR3 has 15 amino acids. Germline CDR1 is MNHEY and CDR2 is SMNVEV (reference sequence). Trimming took 6 bases from V and 2 from J, leaving 17 bases between them. The data are from a study of naive and memory T cell subsets. Study-wide results and limits: A few larger clonotypes appeared in naive repertoires, especially CD8, possibly memory cells re-expressing CD45RA.

From the second PCR step, alpha and beta chains were amplified apart. Both TRBC1 and TRBC2 were covered by a beta constant-region primer of two equimolar oligonucleotides. Nested alpha and beta constant-region primers with the SP2 primer drove four PCR rounds on ligated cDNA. From the UMI-ligation and nested PCR reads, TCRdb called clonotypes with MiXCR, one entry per CDR3 protein. The sample records about 99,000 distinct CDR3 sequences, about 14% being singletons. Sample: naive CD8+ T cells from blood. The V call is TRBV27, the J call TRBJ2-7; TRBD1 might be the D (5 bases). This TCR came from a human donor in good health. The CDR3 sequence is CASSIGATEAYEQYF. The CDR3 DNA follows: TGTGCCAGCAGCATTGGGGCTACGGAAGCCTACGAGCAGTACTTC.